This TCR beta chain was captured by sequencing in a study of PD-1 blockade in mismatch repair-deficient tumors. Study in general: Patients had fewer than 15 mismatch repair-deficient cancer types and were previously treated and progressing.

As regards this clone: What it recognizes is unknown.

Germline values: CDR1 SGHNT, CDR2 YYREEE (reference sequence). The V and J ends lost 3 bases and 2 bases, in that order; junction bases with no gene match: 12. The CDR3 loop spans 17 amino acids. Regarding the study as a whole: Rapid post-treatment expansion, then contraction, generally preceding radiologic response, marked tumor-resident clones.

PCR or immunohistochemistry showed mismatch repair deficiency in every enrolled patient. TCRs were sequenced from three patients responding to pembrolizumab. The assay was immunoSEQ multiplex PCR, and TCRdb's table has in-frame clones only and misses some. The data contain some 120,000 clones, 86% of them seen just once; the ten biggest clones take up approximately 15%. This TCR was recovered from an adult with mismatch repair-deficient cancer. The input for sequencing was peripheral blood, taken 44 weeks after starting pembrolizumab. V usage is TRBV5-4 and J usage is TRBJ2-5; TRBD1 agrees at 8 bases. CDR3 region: CASSWRVGQGEQETQYF. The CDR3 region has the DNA TGTGCCAGCAGCTGGAGGGTTGGACAGGGAGAACAAGAGACCCAGTACTTC.